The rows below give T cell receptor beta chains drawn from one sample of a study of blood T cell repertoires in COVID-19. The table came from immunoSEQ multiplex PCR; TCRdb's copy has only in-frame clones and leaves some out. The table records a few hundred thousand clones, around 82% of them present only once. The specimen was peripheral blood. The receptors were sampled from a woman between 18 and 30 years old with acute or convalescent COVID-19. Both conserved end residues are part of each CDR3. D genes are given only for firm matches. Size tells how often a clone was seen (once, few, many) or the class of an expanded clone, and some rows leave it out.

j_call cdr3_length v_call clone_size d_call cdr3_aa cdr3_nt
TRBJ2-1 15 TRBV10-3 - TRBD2 CAISEGGLALNEQFF TGTGCCATCAGTGAGGGGGGACTAGCGCTCAATGAGCAGTTCTTC
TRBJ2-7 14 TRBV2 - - CASSEAGQDYEQYF TGTGCCAGCAGTGAGGCGGGGCAAGACTACGAGCAGTACTTC
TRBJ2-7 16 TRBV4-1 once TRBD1 CASSQDRTGGGYEQYF TGCGCCAGCAGCCAAGATCGGACAGGGGGGGGCTACGAGCAGTACTTC
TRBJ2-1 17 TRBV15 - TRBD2 CATSSGYGRDNYNEQFF TGTGCCACCAGCAGTGGCTACGGGAGGGATAACTACAATGAGCAGTTCTTC
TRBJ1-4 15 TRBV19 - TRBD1 CASMGTGQFNEKLFF TGTGCCAGTATGGGAACGGGACAGTTTAATGAAAAACTGTTTTTT
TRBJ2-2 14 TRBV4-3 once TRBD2 CASSHGLEVGELFF TGCGCCAGCAGCCACGGACTAGAGGTCGGGGAGCTGTTTTTT
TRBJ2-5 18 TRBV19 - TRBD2 CASSISTSGSPIQETQYF TGTGCCAGTAGTATCTCGACTAGCGGGAGTCCCATCCAAGAGACCCAGTACTTC
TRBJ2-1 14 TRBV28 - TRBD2 CASSLAGGYNEQFF TGTGCCAGCAGTTTGGCGGGAGGGTACAATGAGCAGTTCTTC
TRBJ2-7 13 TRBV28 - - CASSLGRTYEQYF TGTGCCAGCAGTTTGGGCAGGACCTACGAGCAGTACTTC
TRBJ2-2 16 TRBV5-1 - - CASSLGGGANTGELFF TGCGCCAGCAGCTTGGGTGGAGGGGCGAACACCGGGGAGCTGTTTTTT
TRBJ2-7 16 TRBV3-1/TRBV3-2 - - CASSRGGGGGTYEQYF TGTGCCAGCAGCCGAGGGGGAGGCGGGGGAACCTACGAGCAGTACTTC
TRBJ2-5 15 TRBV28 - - CASSALDGDQETQYF TGTGCCAGCAGTGCCCTAGACGGGGACCAAGAGACCCAGTACTTC
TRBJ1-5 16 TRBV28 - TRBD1 CASRDPGTAFNQPQHF TGTGCCAGCAGAGACCCCGGGACAGCCTTTAATCAGCCCCAGCATTTT
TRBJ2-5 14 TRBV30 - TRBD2 CAWSFGTRIETQYF TGTGCCTGGAGCTTTGGGACTAGGATCGAGACCCAGTACTTC
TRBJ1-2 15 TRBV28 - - CASRTQEGGLYGYTF TGTGCCAGCAGAACCCAGGAGGGTGGACTCTATGGCTACACCTTC
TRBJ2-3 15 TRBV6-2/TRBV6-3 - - CASSSVGGFTDTQYF TGTGCCAGCAGCTCGGTGGGAGGATTTACAGATACGCAGTATTTT
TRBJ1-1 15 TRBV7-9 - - CASSLARGSSTEAFF TGTGCCAGCAGCTTAGCACGGGGATCGAGCACTGAAGCTTTCTTT
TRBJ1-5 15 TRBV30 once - CAWSVRGNSNQPQHF TGTGCCTGGAGTGTACGGGGAAATAGCAATCAGCCCCAGCATTTT
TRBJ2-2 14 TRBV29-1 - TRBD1 CSVKTGGITGELFF TGCAGCGTTAAAACAGGGGGCATCACCGGGGAGCTGTTTTTT
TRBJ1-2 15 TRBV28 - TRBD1 CASSLGTAINYGYTF TGTGCCAGCAGCCTAGGGACAGCAATTAACTATGGCTACACCTTC
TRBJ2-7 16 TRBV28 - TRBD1 CASSLELGTGHYEQYF TGTGCCAGCAGTTTGGAGTTAGGGACAGGACACTACGAGCAGTACTTC
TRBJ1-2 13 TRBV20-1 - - CSASTQGSYGYTF TGCAGTGCTAGTACCCAGGGGTCCTATGGCTACACCTTC
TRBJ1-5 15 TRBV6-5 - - CASSYSIESNQPQHF TGTGCCAGCAGTTACTCGATAGAAAGCAATCAGCCCCAGCATTTT
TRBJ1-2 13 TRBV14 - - CASSPARYYGYTF TGTGCCAGCAGCCCCGCCAGGTACTATGGCTACACCTTC
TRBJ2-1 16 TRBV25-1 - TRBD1 CASSEWGTGLYNEQFF TGTGCCAGCAGTGAGTGGGGGACAGGGCTGTACAATGAGCAGTTCTTC
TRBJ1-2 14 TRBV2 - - CASSVQGPIYGYTF TGTGCCAGCAGTGTCCAGGGTCCTATCTATGGCTACACCTTC
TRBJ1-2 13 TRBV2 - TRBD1 CASSEEQGYGYTF TGTGCCAGCAGTGAAGAACAGGGGTATGGCTACACCTTC
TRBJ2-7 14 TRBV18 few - CASSPPGGPYEQYF TGTGCCAGCTCACCACCCGGGGGTCCCTACGAGCAGTACTTC
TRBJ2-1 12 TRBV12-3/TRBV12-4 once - CASSYRENEQFF TGTGCCAGCAGTTACAGGGAGAATGAGCAGTTCTTC
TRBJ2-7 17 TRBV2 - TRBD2 CASSEMGLAGGLNEQYF TGTGCCAGCAGTGAGATGGGACTAGCGGGAGGACTTAACGAGCAGTACTTC
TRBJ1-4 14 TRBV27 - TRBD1 CASSLGTGFGKLFF TGTGCCAGCAGTTTGGGGACAGGGTTCGGAAAACTGTTTTTT
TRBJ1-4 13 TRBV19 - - CASSAAFEAGRFF TGTGCCAGTAGTGCCGCCTTCGAGGCGGGCAGATTTTTT
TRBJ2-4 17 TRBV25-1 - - CASSESGGSLAKNIQYF TGTGCCAGCAGTGAATCAGGAGGGAGCTTGGCCAAAAACATTCAGTACTTC
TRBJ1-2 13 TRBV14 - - CASSQESFYGYTF TGTGCCAGCAGCCAAGAGAGTTTCTATGGCTACACCTTC
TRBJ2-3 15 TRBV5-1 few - CASRRDSSSTDTQYF TGCGCCAGCAGGCGGGACTCGAGCAGCACAGATACGCAGTATTTT
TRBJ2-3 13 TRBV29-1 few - CSVVPAFTDTQYF TGCAGCGTTGTCCCAGCGTTCACAGATACGCAGTATTTT
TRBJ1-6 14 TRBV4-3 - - CASSHPGGDSPLHF TGCGCCAGCAGCCACCCCGGGGGGGATTCACCCCTCCACTTT
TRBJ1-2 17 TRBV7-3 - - CASSPADRGATNYGYTF TGTGCCAGCAGCCCCGCGGATAGAGGAGCTACTAACTATGGCTACACCTTC
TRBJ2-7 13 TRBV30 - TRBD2 CAWSEGLDYEQYF TGTGCCTGGAGTGAGGGACTAGATTACGAGCAGTACTTC
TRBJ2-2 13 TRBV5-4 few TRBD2 CASSLRTSGELFF TGTGCCAGCAGCTTAAGGACTAGCGGGGAGCTGTTTTTT
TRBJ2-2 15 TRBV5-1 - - CASSPLLTPSGELFF TGCGCCAGCAGCCCGCTACTAACCCCTTCCGGGGAGCTGTTTTTT
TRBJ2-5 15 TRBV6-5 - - CASSYSLGGDKTQYF TGTGCCAGCAGTTACTCATTGGGGGGGGACAAGACCCAGTACTTC
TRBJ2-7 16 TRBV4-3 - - CASSQSAMGGSYEQYF TGCGCCAGCAGCCAAAGCGCGATGGGCGGGTCCTACGAGCAGTACTTC
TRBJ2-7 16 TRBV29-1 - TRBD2 CSVGTGWTSGSHEQYF TGCAGCGTCGGTACAGGGTGGACTAGCGGGAGCCACGAGCAGTACTTC
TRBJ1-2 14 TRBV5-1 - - CASRTGNQNYGYTF TGCGCCAGCAGGACAGGTAACCAAAACTATGGCTACACCTTC
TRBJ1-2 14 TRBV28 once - CASSLRGANYGYTF TGTGCCAGCAGTTTACGGGGAGCTAACTATGGCTACACCTTC
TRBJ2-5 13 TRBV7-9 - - CASSLRELETQYF TGTGCCAGCAGCTTACGGGAGTTGGAGACCCAGTACTTC
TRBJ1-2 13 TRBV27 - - CASSLSRVSGYTF TGTGCCAGCAGTTTATCGAGGGTGTCTGGCTACACCTTC
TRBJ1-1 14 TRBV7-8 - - CASSLGQGNTEAFF TGTGCCAGCAGCCTGGGGCAGGGGAACACTGAAGCTTTCTTT
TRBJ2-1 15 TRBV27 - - CASSLRLSSYNEQFF TGTGCCAGCAGCCTTAGACTATCGTCCTACAATGAGCAGTTCTTC
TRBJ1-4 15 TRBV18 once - CASSPSGVADEKLFF TGTGCCAGCTCACCCTCCGGGGTAGCCGATGAAAAACTGTTTTTT
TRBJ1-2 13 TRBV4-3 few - CASSQDGRASWTF TGCGCCAGCAGCCAAGATGGGCGGGCCTCTTGGACCTTC
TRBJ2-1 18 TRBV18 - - CASSPQGAQGGFGNEQFF TGTGCCAGCTCACCACAGGGGGCCCAGGGGGGCTTCGGGAATGAGCAGTTCTTC
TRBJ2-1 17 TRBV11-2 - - CASSLDIVGSPPNEQFF TGTGCCAGCAGCTTAGATATCGTCGGGTCCCCGCCAAATGAGCAGTTCTTC
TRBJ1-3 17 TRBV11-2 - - CASSLWRRGGSGNTIYF TGTGCCAGCAGCTTATGGAGGAGGGGCGGATCTGGAAACACCATATATTTT
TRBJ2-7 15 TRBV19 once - CASSPGALASYEQYF TGTGCCAGTAGTCCAGGGGCACTCGCCTCCTACGAGCAGTACTTC
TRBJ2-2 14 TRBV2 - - CASRGTSGSGELFF TGTGCCAGCAGGGGTACTAGTGGGTCCGGGGAGCTGTTTTTT
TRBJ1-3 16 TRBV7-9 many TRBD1 CASSRLLGQGANTIYF TGTGCCAGCAGCCGTTTGCTTGGACAGGGGGCAAACACCATATATTTT
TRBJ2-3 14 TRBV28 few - CASRPQGGTDTQYF TGTGCCAGCAGACCACAGGGAGGCACAGATACGCAGTATTTT